This T cell receptor beta chain appears in the sequencing data of a study of blood T cells in healthy people across ages. Study context: Template-switching capture recovered about one barcoded beta molecule per two T cells. Study-level findings and limits: PBMCs that were unsorted prevented a conclusive naive versus antigen-experienced comparison.

Collection of 7.5 to 10 milliliters of peripheral blood was performed for each donor. For the second PCR, which ran for about 6 to 11 cycles, a sample-barcoded 5' primer and a J-beta primer mix were used. All samples gave at least 2.5 million CDR3-containing paired-end reads. TCRdb re-analysed the 5' RACE reads in MiXCR, keeping a single row per CDR3 protein. The data hold about 730,000 distinct CDR3 sequences, with roughly 47% observed a single time. To note about this clonotype: No antigen is known for it.

Germline values: CDR1 SGHTA, CDR2 FQGNSA. CDR3 size: 15 residues. The V gene lost 5 bases and the J gene lost 1 base, with 14 bases spanning the gap. The sample was blood. The rearrangement joins TRBV7-2 to TRBJ1-1; a weak D match, TRBD1 (6 bases). The TCR was taken from an older woman in good health. The DNA of the CDR3 is TGTGCCAGCAGCATACAGGGTCTTGGGAACACTGAAGCTTTCTTT. The encoded protein is CASSIQGLGNTEAFF.